The 29 T cell receptor beta chains given below trace back to one sample, sequenced in a study of T-cell memory formation after mild COVID-19. TCRdb passed the 5' RACE reads through MiXCR, listing each CDR3 protein once. In the table there are hundreds of thousands of distinct CDR3 sequences, around 17% of which are singletons. The sample comprised PBMCs or a T cell subset sorted from them (not recorded which). These receptors were obtained from an adult woman who had mild COVID-19 (a few samples of this study predate the infection). Cell type and time point are not known.

A remark on this clonotype: It may be a read error: a sequence one base away is much more abundant. This chain uses TRBV4-2 with TRBJ2-3; a weak D match, TRBD1 (6 bases). The CDR3 consists of 14 residues. Germline-derived CDR1 and CDR2 are LGHNA and YNFKEQ. Trimming cost V 5 bases and J 1 base, with 10 bases left between them. The CDR3 here is CASSDRWRTDTQYF. In DNA, the CDR3 is TGTGCCAGCAGCGACAGGTGGCGCACAGATACGCAGTATTTT.

This clonotype was seen once. The chain carries TRBV4-1 and TRBJ2-1; D remains ambiguous. This CDR3 has 13 residues. V was cut by 4 bases and J by 7 bases, with 11 bases left in between. The germline gives CDR1 MGHRA, CDR2 YSYEKL. CDR3 DNA: TGCGCCAGCAGCCCCCAGGCCGGGAATGAGCAGTTCTTC. Translated, it gives CASSPQAGNEQFF.

The chain employs TRBV5-1 and TRBJ1-1; D gene unclear. This CDR3 is 12 amino acids long. Germline lookup yields CDR1 SGHRS and CDR2 YFSETQ. The germline V and J ends were trimmed by 2 bases and 7 bases, with 9 bases remaining between them. CDR3 protein: CASSFWGDEAFF. CDR3 coding DNA: TGCGCCAGCAGCTTCTGGGGTGATGAAGCTTTCTTT.

Only a few counts were recorded for this clonotype. V is TRBV6-2 or TRBV6-3 and J is TRBJ2-3, with 8 bases identical to TRBD1. Per germline, CDR1 MNHEY and CDR2 SVGEGT. The CDR3 contains 18 residues. V lost 1 base to trimming and J lost 3 bases; unmatched junction nucleotides: 12. The CDR3 is CASSYYAGQGFLTDTQYF. In DNA, the CDR3 is TGTGCCAGCAGTTACTACGCCGGACAGGGTTTTTTAACAGATACGCAGTATTTT.

This clonotype was picked up a small number of times. This chain connects TRBV2 to TRBJ2-2; tentatively, D is TRBD2 (5 bases). V was pared by 3 bases and J by 1 base, with 6 bases between. Germline V gives CDR1 SNHLY, CDR2 FYNNEI. The CDR3 consists of 14 residues. The CDR3 loop is CASSDSGNTGELFF. The CDR3 coding sequence is TGTGCCAGCAGTGACAGCGGGAACACCGGGGAGCTGTTTTTT.

The chain recombines TRBV4-1 with TRBJ2-7; D is undetermined. The CDR3 is made up of 14 amino acids. Germline V lookup: CDR1 MGHRA, CDR2 YSYEKL. The germline V and J ends were trimmed by 0 bases and 2 bases, with 8 bases remaining between them. CDR3 nucleotides: TGCGCCAGCAGCCAAGATTTAGGGCCCTACGAGCAGTACTTC. Translated: CASSQDLGPYEQYF.

The rearrangement links TRBV6-5 to TRBJ2-7, with TRBD1 as a possible D gene (6 bases). V was trimmed by 6 bases and J by 0 bases, leaving 18 bases between them. CDR3 size: 16 residues. CDR1 and CDR2 (germline): MNHEY, SVGAGI. CDR3 loop: CASRGRRGRTSYEQYF. The CDR3 coding sequence is TGTGCCAGCAGGGGCCGCAGGGGAAGGACCTCCTACGAGCAGTACTTC.

The rearrangement links TRBV13 to TRBJ2-2, with a possible D match to TRBD2 (7 bases). CDR1 and CDR2 (germline): PRHDT, FYEKMQ (reference sequence). This CDR3 region has 17 residues. Trimming shortened V by 5 bases and J by 5 bases, and 21 bases separated the two germline ends. CDR3 nucleotides: TGTGCCAGCAGCCCAACGGTGGCGGGGGCGCGGACCGGGGAGCTGTTTTTT. Translated, it gives CASSPTVAGARTGELFF.

There are a few counts of this clonotype. The chain combines TRBV12-3 or TRBV12-4 with TRBJ2-4, with TRBD2 matching over 7 bases. J lost 3 bases, V lost 5 bases, and 1 base had no gene match. The CDR3 is 13 amino acids. The CDR3: CASSAGVKNIQYF. CDR3 in DNA: TGTGCCAGCAGTGCGGGAGTCAAAAACATTCAGTACTTC.

This clonotype appeared a few times. The chain carries TRBV4-1 and TRBJ2-7; no clear D gene. Germline CDR1 and CDR2: MGHRA and YSYEKL. The V end lost 0 bases, the J end lost 6 bases, and 15 bases lay between the germline ends. CDR3 length equals 15 residues. The CDR3 loop reads CASSQEYRDGVEQYF. CDR3 coding DNA: TGCGCCAGCAGCCAAGAGTATAGGGATGGGGTCGAGCAGTACTTC.

The sample holds a few counts of this clonotype. Compared with germline, one end of the junction differs, possibly owing to a read error. The rearrangement joins TRBV2 to TRBJ2-1, with D uncertain. The germline CDR1 and CDR2 sequences are SNHLY and FYNNEI. The CDR3 has 11 amino acids. The CDR3 sequence is CASSEYSEQFF. The CDR3 DNA sequence: TGTGCCAGCAGTGAGTACAGTGAGCAGTTCTTC.

The chain is built from TRBV6-1 and TRBJ2-3, with TRBD2 matching over 16 bases. With V trimmed by 8 bases and J by 2 bases, 7 bases remained unmatched. This CDR3 has 17 residues. Looked up from germline, CDR1 is MNHNS and CDR2 is SASEGT. CDR3 coding DNA: TGTGCCAGCGGGGGGACTAGCGGGAGGGACCACACAGATACGCAGTATTTT. The encoded protein is CASGGTSGRDHTDTQYF.

This clonotype was seen a handful of times. The chain has TRBV7-6 and TRBJ2-2; 7 bases map to TRBD2. V trimming: 5 bases; J trimming: 1 base; junction bases outside the gene matches: 10. The CDR3 spans 17 residues. CDR1 and CDR2 from the germline V gene are SGHVS and FNYEAQ. CDR3 protein: CASSLIGGTVNTGELFF. CDR3 coding DNA: TGTGCCAGCAGCCTAATCGGGGGGACGGTGAACACCGGGGAGCTGTTTTTT.

This clonotype was observed at least ten times. V usage is TRBV12-3 or TRBV12-4 and J usage is TRBJ2-1; the D is unclear. CDR3 length equals 12 residues. The V and J ends lost 6 bases and 5 bases respectively, with 8 bases between them. DNA for the CDR3: TGTGCCAGCAGGTTGGCAGACAATGAGCAGTTCTTC. Residues: CASRLADNEQFF.

A few counts support this clonotype. This rearrangement joins TRBV6-2 or TRBV6-3 to TRBJ2-5; 12 bases align to TRBD2. Germline V lookup: CDR1 MNHEY, CDR2 SVGEGT. This CDR3 spans 16 amino acids. The junction had 9 bases not matched to a gene; V was cut back by 6 bases and J by 4 bases. CDR3 in amino acids: CASRGTSGRIRETQYF. CDR3 nucleotide sequence: TGTGCCAGCAGGGGGACTAGCGGGCGGATACGAGAGACCCAGTACTTC.

This clonotype was observed a few times. The chain recombines TRBV6-9 with TRBJ2-1; TRBD2 aligns across 12 bases. Germline V CDR1 and CDR2: MNHGY, SVAAGI. With V trimmed by 10 bases and J by 8 bases, 18 bases remained unmatched. This CDR3 region has 17 residues. The CDR3 bases are TGTGCCACCTCCTACACTTTGACTAGCGGGAGTTACGATGAGCAGTTCTTC. Translation: CATSYTLTSGSYDEQFF.

In DNA, the CDR3 is TGCGCCAGCAGCTCGGGCCTCTGGGGGCAGGACCAAGAGACCCAGTACTTC. It codes for CASSSGLWGQDQETQYF. This rearrangement joins TRBV5-1 to TRBJ2-5; possibly TRBD1 for D (6 bases). CDR3 length equals 17 residues. The germline V and J ends were trimmed by 3 bases and 0 bases, with 18 bases remaining between them. The germline V gene has CDR1 SGHRS and CDR2 YFSETQ.

The chain is built from TRBV15 and TRBJ1-1; 7 bases are a match to TRBD1. This CDR3 comprises 18 residues. The germline V gene has CDR1 LNHNV and CDR2 YYDKDF (reference sequence). V lost 2 bases to trimming and J lost 7 bases; unmatched junction nucleotides: 19. CDR3 nucleotides: TGTGCCACCAGCAGAATCCGTCTAGGGGGCGAGGGACTATATGAAGCTTTCTTT. Its protein product is CATSRIRLGGEGLYEAFF.

This clonotype came up a few times. The chain joins TRBV20-1 to TRBJ2-7, with TRBD2 matching over 13 bases. The CDR3 loop spans 13 amino acids. The V and J ends lost 6 bases and 7 bases, in that order; junction bases with no gene match: 6. The V gene's germline CDR1 is DFQATT and CDR2 SNEGSKA (reference sequence). CDR3 DNA: TGCAGTGCCGGGACTAGCGGGACAGGAGAGCAGTACTTC. This gives the protein CSAGTSGTGEQYF.

This clonotype has just a few counts. The CDR3 is CSAPGGGFSSYEQYF. In nucleotides, the CDR3 is TGCAGTGCCCCCGGGGGGGGGTTTAGCTCCTACGAGCAGTACTTC. V gene TRBV20-1 combines with J gene TRBJ2-7; TRBD2 matches 8 bases. Looked up from germline, CDR1 is DFQATT and CDR2 is SNEGSKA (reference sequence). V lost 6 bases, J lost 0 bases, and 10 bases stayed unmatched. This CDR3 region has 15 residues.

The chain combines TRBV29-1 with TRBJ1-3, with D maybe TRBD1 (6 bases). The CDR3 extends over 13 amino acids. The germline V gene encodes CDR1 SQVTM and CDR2 ANQGSEA. V shed 5 bases and J shed 0 bases, with 8 bases lying between them. The CDR3 reads CSVLDSSGNTIYF. The CDR3 DNA follows: TGCAGCGTTTTGGACAGCTCTGGAAACACCATATATTTT.

The CDR3 protein is CASSYRVALMDSPLHF. The DNA of the CDR3 is TGTGCCAGTAGTTACAGGGTCGCCCTTATGGATTCACCCCTCCACTTT. The chain has TRBV19 and TRBJ1-6, with D possibly matching TRBD1 (6 bases). Germline-derived CDR1 and CDR2 are LNHDA and SQIVND (reference sequence). The CDR3 is made up of 16 amino acids. Trimming took off 5 bases at V and 8 bases at J, with 19 bases between the two ends.

This clonotype was seen a handful of times. V usage is TRBV5-1 and J usage is TRBJ2-7; 7 bases agree with TRBD2. J gave up 3 bases and V 4 bases, and 7 bases lay outside the gene matches. Looked up from germline, CDR1 is SGHRS and CDR2 is YFSETQ. This CDR3 has 14 residues. CDR3 region: CASSLASGLYEQYF. CDR3 sequence (DNA): TGCGCCAGCAGCCTTGCTAGCGGTCTCTACGAGCAGTACTTC.

This clonotype was found many times. The J gene is TRBJ2-7, the V gene TRBV5-1; 7 nucleotides line up with TRBD2. Per the germline V gene, CDR1 is SGHRS and CDR2 is YFSETQ. Trimming took 4 bases from V and 3 from J; bases not matched to a gene: 4. CDR3 length: 13 amino acids. Here the CDR3 reads CASSPGGIYEQYF. The CDR3, as DNA: TGCGCCAGCAGCCCCGGGGGGATCTACGAGCAGTACTTC. Complete variable domain (other parts from reference TRBV5-1 and TRBJ2-7): KAGVTQTPRYLIKTRGQQVTLSCSPISGHRSVSWYQQTPGQGLQFLFEYFSETQRNKGNFPGRFSGRQFSNSRSEMNVSTLELGDSALYLCASSPGGIYEQYFGPGTRLTVT.

The sample holds a few counts of this clonotype. The chain couples TRBV12-3 or TRBV12-4 to TRBJ2-7; 11 bases are a match to TRBD2. Trimming removed 6 bases from V and 6 bases from J; junction bases left unmatched: 10. This CDR3 spans 15 amino acids. CDR3 protein: CASRAGTSGFLEQYF. The CDR3 nucleotides read TGTGCCAGCAGAGCCGGGACTAGCGGTTTTCTCGAGCAGTACTTC.

A few counts support this clonotype. V gene TRBV4-1 combines with J gene TRBJ2-3; 8 bases are a match to TRBD2. The V gene's germline CDR1 is MGHRA and CDR2 YSYEKL. The CDR3 runs to 15 residues. Losses at the gene ends were 3 bases for V and 4 bases for J; bases not matched to a gene: 6. The DNA for the CDR3 is TGCGCCAGCAGCCAGGCGGGGGGTCCGTCAGATACGCAGTATTTT. It is translated as CASSQAGGPSDTQYF.

This sequence joins TRBV10-3 and TRBJ2-2, with 10 nucleotides matching TRBD2. From germline, CDR1 is ENHRY and CDR2 SYGVKD. The J segment lost 1 base and the V segment lost 8 bases, leaving 1 base of the junction unmatched. The CDR3 consists of 14 residues. This chain's CDR3 is CAIRTSGNTGELFF. In DNA, the CDR3 is TGTGCCATCCGGACTAGCGGGAACACCGGGGAGCTGTTTTTT.

This clonotype appeared a few times. This chain joins TRBV7-9 and TRBJ2-1, with D perhaps given as TRBD1 or TRBD2 (5 bases each). The length of the CDR3 is 15 residues. Germline V gives CDR1 SEHNR, CDR2 FQNEAQ (reference sequence). Trimming took off 5 bases at V and 2 bases at J, with 13 bases between the two ends. Here the CDR3 reads CASSLGPTPYNEQFF. The CDR3 DNA is TGTGCCAGCAGCCTGGGACCTACCCCCTACAATGAGCAGTTCTTC.

V gene TRBV24-1 combines with J gene TRBJ1-2; weak D call: TRBD1 (6 bases). The CDR3 is made up of 13 amino acids. CDR1 KGHDR and CDR2 SFDVKD come from the germline V gene. V lost 10 bases, J lost 8 bases, and 19 bases lay in between. CDR3 bases: TGTGCCACGGGAGCAACAGGGACGTTGGGCTACACCTTC. Encoded protein: CATGATGTLGYTF.